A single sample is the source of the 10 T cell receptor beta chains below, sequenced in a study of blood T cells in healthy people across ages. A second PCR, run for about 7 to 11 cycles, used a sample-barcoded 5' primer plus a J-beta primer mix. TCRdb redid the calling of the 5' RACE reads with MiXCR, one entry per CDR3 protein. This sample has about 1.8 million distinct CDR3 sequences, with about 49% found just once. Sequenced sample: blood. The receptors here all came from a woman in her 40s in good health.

DNA of the CDR3: TGTGCCAGCACCTTAGACAGGGTGGATGGCTACACCTTC. This sequence encodes CASTLDRVDGYTF. The chain combines TRBV28 with TRBJ1-2, with 7 bases aligning to TRBD1. Germline assignment: CDR1 MDHEN and CDR2 SYDVKM. The CDR3 totals 13 residues. J was trimmed by 6 bases and V by 7 bases; bases with no gene match: 8.

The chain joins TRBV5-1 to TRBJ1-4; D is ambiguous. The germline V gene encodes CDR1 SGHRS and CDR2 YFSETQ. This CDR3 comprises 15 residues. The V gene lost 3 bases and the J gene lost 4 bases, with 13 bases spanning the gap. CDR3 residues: CASSSHAGFNEKLFF. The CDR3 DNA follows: TGCGCCAGCAGCTCCCATGCCGGGTTTAATGAAAAACTGTTTTTT.

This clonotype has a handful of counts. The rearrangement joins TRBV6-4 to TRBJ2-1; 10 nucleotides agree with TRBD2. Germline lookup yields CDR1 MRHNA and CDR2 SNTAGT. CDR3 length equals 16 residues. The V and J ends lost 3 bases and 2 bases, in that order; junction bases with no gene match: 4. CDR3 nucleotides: TGTGCCAGCAGTGAGGAAAGCGGGGGGGCCTACAATGAGCAGTTCTTC. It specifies CASSEESGGAYNEQFF.

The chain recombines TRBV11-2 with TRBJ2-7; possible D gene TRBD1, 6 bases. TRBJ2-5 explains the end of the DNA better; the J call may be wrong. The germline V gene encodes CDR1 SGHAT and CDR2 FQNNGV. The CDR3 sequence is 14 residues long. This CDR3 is CASTGQSGQETQYF. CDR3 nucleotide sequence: TGTGCCAGCACCGGACAGTCGGGACAAGAGACCCAGTACTTC.

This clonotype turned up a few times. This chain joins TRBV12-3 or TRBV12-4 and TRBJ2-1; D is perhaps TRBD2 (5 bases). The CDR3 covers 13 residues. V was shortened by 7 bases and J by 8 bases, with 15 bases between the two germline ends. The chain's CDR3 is CASTKEVFDEQFF. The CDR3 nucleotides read TGTGCCAGCACTAAGGAGGTGTTTGATGAGCAGTTCTTC.

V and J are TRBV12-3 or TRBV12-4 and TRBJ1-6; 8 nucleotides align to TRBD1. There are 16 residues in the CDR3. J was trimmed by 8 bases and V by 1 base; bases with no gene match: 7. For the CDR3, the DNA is TGTGCCAGCAGTTTAGGGCAGGGGGCAGTACATTCACCCCTCCACTTT. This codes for CASSLGQGAVHSPLHF.

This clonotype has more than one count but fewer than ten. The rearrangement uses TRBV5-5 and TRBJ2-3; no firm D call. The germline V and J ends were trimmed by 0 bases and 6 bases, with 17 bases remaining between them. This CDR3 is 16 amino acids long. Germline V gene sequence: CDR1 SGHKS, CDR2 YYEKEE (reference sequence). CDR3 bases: TGTGCCAGCAGCTTGGGGGCTCGCTTAGAGGAGGATACGCAGTATTTT. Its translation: CASSLGARLEEDTQYF.

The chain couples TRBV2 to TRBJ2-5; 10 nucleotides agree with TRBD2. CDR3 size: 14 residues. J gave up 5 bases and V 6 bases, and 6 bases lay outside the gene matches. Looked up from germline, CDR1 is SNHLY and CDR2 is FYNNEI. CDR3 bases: TGTGCCAGCAGACCCCTTAGCGGGAGGGAGACCCAGTACTTC. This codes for CASRPLSGRETQYF.

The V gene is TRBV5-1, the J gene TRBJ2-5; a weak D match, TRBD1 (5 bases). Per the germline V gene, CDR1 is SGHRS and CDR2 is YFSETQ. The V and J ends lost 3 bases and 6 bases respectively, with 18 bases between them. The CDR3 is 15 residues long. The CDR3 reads CASSYRPSQEKTQYF. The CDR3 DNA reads TGCGCCAGCAGCTATCGACCGTCACAGGAGAAGACCCAGTACTTC.

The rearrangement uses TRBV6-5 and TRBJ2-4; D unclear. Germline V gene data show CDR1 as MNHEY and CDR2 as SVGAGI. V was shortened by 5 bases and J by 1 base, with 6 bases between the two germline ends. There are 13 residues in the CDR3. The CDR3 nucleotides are TGTGCCAGCAGTGGTTTTGCCAAAAACATTCAGTACTTC. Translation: CASSGFAKNIQYF.